A selection of T cell receptor beta chains follows, all from one sample in a study of shared clonotypes between healthy human individuals. Produced via immunoSEQ multiplex PCR; TCRdb's table is partial and in-frame only. The repertoire includes about 1 million clones, about 76% of them detected once, and approximately 1.5% sits in the top ten. Sequencing used memory CD4+ T cells sorted from blood. The receptors were sampled from a man aged 18 to 29 in good health. Each CDR3 is given with its conserved first and last residue. A D gene is named only where the DNA matches it firmly. Expanded clones are given a class, and other clones once, few, many or no size at all.

J: TRBJ1-5
D: TRBD1
V: TRBV2
size: NA
DNA: TGTGCCAGCGCAACCGGGACAGGGGGATTGGGGCCCCAGCATTTT
CDR3: CASATGTGGLGPQHF

J: TRBJ2-2
D: NA
V: TRBV4-1
size: NA
DNA: TGCGCCAGCAGCCAAGATTTGCAGGCTCGAAACACCGGGGAGCTGTTTTTT
CDR3: CASSQDLQARNTGELFF

J: TRBJ2-1
D: NA
V: TRBV11-2
size: NA
DNA: TGTGCCAGCAGCTTAGTAGCGGTAACCAACGGTGAGCAGTTCTTC
CDR3: CASSLVAVTNGEQFF

J: TRBJ1-2
D: NA
V: TRBV30
size: NA
DNA: TGTGCCTGGAGTGGCTCCCTTGGCTACACCTTC
CDR3: CAWSGSLGYTF

J: TRBJ2-7
D: NA
V: TRBV29-1
size: NA
DNA: TGCAGCGCCCATAGCGGACGCTACGAGCAGTACTTC
CDR3: CSAHSGRYEQYF

J: TRBJ2-4
D: TRBD1
V: TRBV19
size: NA
DNA: TGTGCCAGTAGTCCCTCGACAGGGGGCTCAAACATTCAGTACTTC
CDR3: CASSPSTGGSNIQYF

J: TRBJ1-6
D: NA
V: TRBV30
size: NA
DNA: TGTGCCTGGTCCCTAGGGGGACATTGGAATTCACCCCTCCACTTT
CDR3: CAWSLGGHWNSPLHF

J: TRBJ2-3
D: TRBD1
V: TRBV10-1
size: NA
DNA: TGCGCCAGCAGGGGGACAGCCGACACAGATACGCAGTATTTT
CDR3: CASRGTADTDTQYF

J: TRBJ1-5
D: TRBD1
V: TRBV19
size: once
DNA: TGTGCCAGTACCCATCCCCTCACAGGGGGCAGACAGCCCCAGCATTTT
CDR3: CASTHPLTGGRQPQHF

J: TRBJ2-5
D: TRBD2
V: TRBV11-2
size: once
DNA: TGTGCCAGCAGCTTAGGGTCGGGAGGGAGCGAGACCCAGTACTTC
CDR3: CASSLGSGGSETQYF

J: TRBJ1-5
D: NA
V: TRBV9
size: few
DNA: TGTGCCAGCAGCGTCGGGGAGGGGGGCAATCAGCCCCAGCATTTT
CDR3: CASSVGEGGNQPQHF

J: TRBJ1-2
D: TRBD1
V: TRBV5-1
size: NA
DNA: TGCGCCAGCAGCTTGGTAGGGGGCGTCGACTATGGCTACACCTTC
CDR3: CASSLVGGVDYGYTF

J: TRBJ2-1
D: NA
V: TRBV12-2
size: NA
DNA: TGTGCAAGTCGCTTGCGGGCCGTGGTCCTCTCCTACAATGAGCAGTTCTTC
CDR3: CASRLRAVVLSYNEQFF

J: TRBJ2-7
D: NA
V: TRBV30
size: NA
DNA: TGTGCCTGGGGTCAGGGCCACTCCTACGAGCAGTACTTC
CDR3: CAWGQGHSYEQYF

J: TRBJ2-7
D: NA
V: TRBV7-2
size: NA
DNA: TGTGCCAGCAGCTTAGAGAGCGGCTACGAGCAGTACTTC
CDR3: CASSLESGYEQYF

J: TRBJ2-2
D: NA
V: TRBV6-6
size: many
DNA: TGTGCCAGCTTCAATACGGCGAACACCGGGGAGCTGTTTTTT
CDR3: CASFNTANTGELFF

J: TRBJ1-1
D: NA
V: TRBV5-1
size: NA
DNA: TGCGCCAGCAGCGGTGGGACATCCAACACTGAAGCTTTCTTT
CDR3: CASSGGTSNTEAFF

J: TRBJ1-1
D: NA
V: TRBV10-2
size: once
DNA: TGCGCCAGCGGAGGAAACTACGCTGAAGCTTTCTTT
CDR3: CASGGNYAEAFF

J: TRBJ1-6
D: NA
V: TRBV6-1
size: once
DNA: TGTGCCAGCAGTGAAGTCGCCCTTATCCCAAACCGATCATATAATTCACCCCTCCACTTT
CDR3: CASSEVALIPNRSYNSPLHF

J: TRBJ1-2
D: NA
V: TRBV12-5
size: NA
DNA: TGTGCTAGTGGTTTAGGAGGGGTCTTTGGCTACACCTTC
CDR3: CASGLGGVFGYTF

J: TRBJ2-7
D: NA
V: TRBV5-1
size: NA
DNA: TGCGCCAGCAGCTTGGAGGGACCTCCCTACGAGCAGTACTTC
CDR3: CASSLEGPPYEQYF

J: TRBJ2-7
D: NA
V: TRBV10-3
size: NA
DNA: TGTGCCATCAGTGAGCCCCAGGGGTTGAACTACGAGCAGTACTTC
CDR3: CAISEPQGLNYEQYF

J: TRBJ2-7
D: NA
V: TRBV4-1
size: NA
DNA: TGCGCCAGCAGCCAGGTTATTCGGCGGGGACCTTACGAGCAGTACTTC
CDR3: CASSQVIRRGPYEQYF

J: TRBJ2-1
D: TRBD1
V: TRBV5-1
size: NA
DNA: TGCGCCAGCAGCTCTTCCGGGACAGGGGGATACAATGAGCAGTTCTTC
CDR3: CASSSSGTGGYNEQFF

J: TRBJ2-7
D: NA
V: TRBV6-6
size: NA
DNA: TGTGCCAGCAGTTACAAGGACGGAGCCTACGAGCAGTACTTC
CDR3: CASSYKDGAYEQYF

J: TRBJ2-2
D: NA
V: TRBV21-1
size: NA
DNA: TGTGCCAGCAGCAAATTCTCTGAGGGACTAGCCTCAAACACCGGGGAGCTGTTTTTT
CDR3: CASSKFSEGLASNTGELFF

J: TRBJ1-1
D: NA
V: TRBV28
size: few
DNA: TGTGCCAGCAGGGGAGGGGCTCCGAACACTGAAGCTTTCTTT
CDR3: CASRGGAPNTEAFF

J: TRBJ2-3
D: NA
V: TRBV5-1
size: NA
DNA: TGCGCCAGCATCCAGGGCCAGGGAGGCACAGATACGCAGTATTTT
CDR3: CASIQGQGGTDTQYF

J: TRBJ1-1
D: NA
V: TRBV5-1
size: few
DNA: TGCGCCAGCAGCCCCCTAACAGCGAACACTGAAGCTTTCTTT
CDR3: CASSPLTANTEAFF

J: TRBJ1-6
D: NA
V: TRBV19
size: NA
DNA: TGTGCCAGTAGTGGTCAAGGGGGTGGTAATTCACCCCTCCACTTT
CDR3: CASSGQGGGNSPLHF

J: TRBJ1-3
D: NA
V: TRBV6-5
size: NA
DNA: TGTGCCAGCCCCGGTGTGGGTCCTGGAAACACCATATATTTT
CDR3: CASPGVGPGNTIYF

J: TRBJ1-6
D: NA
V: TRBV7-2
size: many
DNA: TGTGCCAGCAGGCCGACACATTCACCCCTCCACTTT
CDR3: CASRPTHSPLHF

J: TRBJ1-5
D: TRBD1
V: TRBV28
size: once
DNA: TGTGCCAGCAGTCGACAGGGGATGGGGTATAGCAATCAGCCCCAGCATTTT
CDR3: CASSRQGMGYSNQPQHF

J: TRBJ2-1
D: NA
V: TRBV30
size: NA
DNA: TGTGCCTGGAGTTTCCCGGGCGGTCCCTACAATGAGCAGTTCTTC
CDR3: CAWSFPGGPYNEQFF

J: TRBJ1-5
D: NA
V: TRBV7-9
size: NA
DNA: TGTGCCAGCAGCTTAGGGGAATCTCAGCCCCAGCATTTT
CDR3: CASSLGESQPQHF

J: TRBJ2-2
D: TRBD2
V: TRBV5-1
size: NA
DNA: TGCGCCAGCAGCTTACTAGCGGGAGAGAACACCGGGGAGCTGTTTTTT
CDR3: CASSLLAGENTGELFF

J: TRBJ2-7
D: NA
V: TRBV27
size: NA
DNA: TGTGCCAGCAGTTTACGACAGAGCTCCTACGAGCAGTACTTC
CDR3: CASSLRQSSYEQYF

J: TRBJ2-5
D: TRBD2
V: TRBV6-4
size: NA
DNA: TGTGCCAGCAGTGTTGGAAAGCGGGGGGGCCAGGGTATTGAGACCCAGTACTTC
CDR3: CASSVGKRGGQGIETQYF

J: TRBJ2-1
D: NA
V: TRBV30
size: once
DNA: TGTGCCTCAGATACTCGGCGGGTTCAGTTCTTC
CDR3: CASDTRRVQFF

J: TRBJ2-7
D: NA
V: TRBV5-4
size: NA
DNA: TGTGCCAGCAGTCGGGGACTCGGGTACGAGCAGTACTTC
CDR3: CASSRGLGYEQYF

J: TRBJ2-1
D: TRBD2
V: TRBV4-1
size: NA
DNA: TGCGCCAGCAGCATCTCGGGAGGGGGGGCAGATGAGCAGTTCTTC
CDR3: CASSISGGGADEQFF

J: TRBJ2-5
D: NA
V: TRBV7-2
size: NA
DNA: TGTGCCAGCAGCTTAGATTTGTACCAAGAGACCCAGTACTTC
CDR3: CASSLDLYQETQYF

J: TRBJ2-1
D: TRBD2
V: TRBV18
size: once
DNA: TGTGCCAGCTCACCAGGAGCGGGGCGGGAGCGGAGCTACAATGAGCAGTTCTTC
CDR3: CASSPGAGRERSYNEQFF

J: TRBJ1-4
D: TRBD1
V: TRBV29-1
size: once
DNA: TGCAGCGTTGAAGACGGGACAGGGGCCGGAAAACTGTTTTTT
CDR3: CSVEDGTGAGKLFF

J: TRBJ1-5
D: TRBD1
V: TRBV28
size: NA
DNA: TGTGCCACCGCCGGGACAGGGGGCTATCAGCCCCAGCATTTT
CDR3: CATAGTGGYQPQHF

J: TRBJ1-5
D: NA
V: TRBV7-3
size: NA
DNA: TGTGCCAGCAGCTTATATGTGAATCCCCAGCATTTT
CDR3: CASSLYVNPQHF

J: TRBJ2-7
D: NA
V: TRBV28
size: NA
DNA: TGTGCCAGCAGTCATTCCTCGGGGGGCGTCTACGAGCAGTACTTC
CDR3: CASSHSSGGVYEQYF

J: TRBJ2-1
D: TRBD2
V: TRBV7-7
size: NA
DNA: TGTGCTAGCAGTCCTGGACTAGCCGGGGCTGTTGAGCAGTTCTTC
CDR3: CASSPGLAGAVEQFF

J: TRBJ2-7
D: NA
V: TRBV2
size: NA
DNA: TGTGCCAGCAGTGAAGAACAGAACAGGGAGCAGTACTTC
CDR3: CASSEEQNREQYF

J: TRBJ1-2
D: TRBD1
V: TRBV2
size: NA
DNA: TGTGCCAGCAGCCGGGGACAGGGGGCGGATGGCTACACCTTC
CDR3: CASSRGQGADGYTF

J: TRBJ1-2
D: NA
V: TRBV29-1
size: NA
DNA: TGCAGCGGTACAGGGAACTATGGCTACACCTTC
CDR3: CSGTGNYGYTF

J: TRBJ1-6
D: TRBD1
V: TRBV19
size: NA
DNA: TGTGCCAGTAATTTCGGACAGGGTCGTTCACCCCTCCACTTT
CDR3: CASNFGQGRSPLHF

J: TRBJ2-5
D: TRBD2
V: TRBV10-1
size: NA
DNA: TGCGCCAGCAGTGCGGGACTAGCGGGGGGTCAAGAGACCCAGTACTTC
CDR3: CASSAGLAGGQETQYF

J: TRBJ1-1
D: NA
V: TRBV2
size: NA
DNA: TGTGCCAGCATACGCCAGCAGAACACTGAAGCTTTCTTT
CDR3: CASIRQQNTEAFF

J: TRBJ2-3
D: TRBD2
V: TRBV4-1
size: NA
DNA: TGCGCCAGCAGCCGATTACTTACCGGGACTAGCGGGGACACAGATACGCAGTATTTT
CDR3: CASSRLLTGTSGDTDTQYF

J: TRBJ1-5
D: NA
V: TRBV5-4
size: NA
DNA: TGTGCCAGCAGCTTGAGCATCGATCAGCCCCAGCATTTT
CDR3: CASSLSIDQPQHF

J: TRBJ1-3
D: NA
V: TRBV6-1
size: NA
DNA: TGTGCCAGCAGTGAAGAGGGGAATACAGGGTCAGGGACCATATATTTT
CDR3: CASSEEGNTGSGTIYF